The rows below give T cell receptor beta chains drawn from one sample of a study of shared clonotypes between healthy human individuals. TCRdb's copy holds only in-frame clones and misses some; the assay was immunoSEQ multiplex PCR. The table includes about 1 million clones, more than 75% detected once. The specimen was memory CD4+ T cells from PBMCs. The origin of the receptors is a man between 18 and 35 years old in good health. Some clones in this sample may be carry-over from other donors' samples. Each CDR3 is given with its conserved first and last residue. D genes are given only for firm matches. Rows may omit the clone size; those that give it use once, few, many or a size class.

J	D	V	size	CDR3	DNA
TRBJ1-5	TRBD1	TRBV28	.	CASSKTGDRVDQPQHF	TGTGCCAGCAGTAAAACAGGGGATAGGGTCGATCAGCCCCAGCATTTT
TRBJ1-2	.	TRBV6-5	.	CASSYHPSQDYGYTF	TGTGCCAGCAGTTATCACCCCAGTCAGGACTATGGCTACACCTTC
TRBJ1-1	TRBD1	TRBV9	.	CASSAPGTGRSTEAFF	TGTGCCAGCAGCGCCCCCGGGACAGGGCGGAGCACTGAAGCTTTCTTT
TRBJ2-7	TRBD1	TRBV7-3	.	CASSPRTGGLEQYF	TGTGCCAGCAGCCCTAGGACAGGGGGCCTCGAGCAGTACTTC
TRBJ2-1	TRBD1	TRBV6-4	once	CASRLTTGYYNEQFF	TGTGCCAGCAGACTAACGACAGGGTACTACAATGAGCAGTTCTTC
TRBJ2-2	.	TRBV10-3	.	CAISASTGPGTGELFF	TGTGCCATCAGTGCCTCTACAGGACCGGGGACCGGGGAGCTGTTTTTT
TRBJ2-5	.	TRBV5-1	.	CASSLLSGTETQYF	TGCGCCAGCAGCTTGCTTTCAGGGACGGAGACCCAGTACTTC
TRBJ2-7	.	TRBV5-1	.	CASSLDWGEQYF	TGCGCCAGCAGCTTGGATTGGGGCGAGCAGTACTTC
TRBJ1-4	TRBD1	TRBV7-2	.	CASSPRQGGEKLFF	TGTGCCAGCAGCCCAAGACAGGGTGGGGAAAAACTGTTTTTT
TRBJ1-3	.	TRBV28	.	CASRVGPRNTIYF	TGTGCCAGTCGGGTGGGGCCCAGAAACACCATATATTTT
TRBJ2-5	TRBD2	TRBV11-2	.	CASSSGRGGRQETQYF	TGTGCCAGCAGTTCCGGGCGGGGCGGGAGACAAGAGACCCAGTACTTC
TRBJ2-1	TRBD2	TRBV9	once	CASSATSGSYNEQFF	TGTGCCAGCAGCGCCACTAGCGGGAGCTACAATGAGCAGTTCTTC
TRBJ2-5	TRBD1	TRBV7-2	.	CASSTDRARETQYF	TGTGCCAGCAGCACCGACAGGGCCCGGGAGACCCAGTACTTC
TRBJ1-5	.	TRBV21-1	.	CASSTGTHSGQPQHF	TGTGCCAGCAGCACCGGGACCCACTCAGGGCAGCCCCAGCATTTT
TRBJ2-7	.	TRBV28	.	CASSLLSLDEQYF	TGTGCCAGCAGTTTACTGTCTCTCGACGAGCAGTACTTC